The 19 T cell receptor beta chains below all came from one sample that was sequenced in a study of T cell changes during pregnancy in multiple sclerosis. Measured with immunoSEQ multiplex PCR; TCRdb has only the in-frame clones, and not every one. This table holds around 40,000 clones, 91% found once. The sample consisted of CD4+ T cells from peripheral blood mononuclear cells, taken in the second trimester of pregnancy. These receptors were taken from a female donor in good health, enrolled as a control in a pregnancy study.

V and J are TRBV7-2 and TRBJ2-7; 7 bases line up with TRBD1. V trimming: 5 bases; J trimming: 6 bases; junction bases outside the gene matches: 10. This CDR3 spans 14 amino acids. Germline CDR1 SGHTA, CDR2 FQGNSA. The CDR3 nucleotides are TGTGCCAGCAGCCAACACCGGGACAGCTTCGAGCAGTACTTC. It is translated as CASSQHRDSFEQYF.

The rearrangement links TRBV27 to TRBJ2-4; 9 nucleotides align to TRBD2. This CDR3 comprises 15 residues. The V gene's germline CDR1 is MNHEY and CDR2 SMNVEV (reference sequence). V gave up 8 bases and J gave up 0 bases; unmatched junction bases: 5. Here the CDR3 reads CASAAGGIAKNIQYF. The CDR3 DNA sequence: TGTGCCAGCGCGGCGGGAGGGATAGCCAAAAACATTCAGTACTTC.

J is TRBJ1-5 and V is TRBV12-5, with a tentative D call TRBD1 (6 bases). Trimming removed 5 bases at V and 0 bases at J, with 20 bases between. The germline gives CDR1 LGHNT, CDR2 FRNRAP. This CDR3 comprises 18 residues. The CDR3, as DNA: TGTGCTAGTGGTACCGGACAGTCCTATGTCGGTAGCAATCAGCCCCAGCATTTT. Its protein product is CASGTGQSYVGSNQPQHF.

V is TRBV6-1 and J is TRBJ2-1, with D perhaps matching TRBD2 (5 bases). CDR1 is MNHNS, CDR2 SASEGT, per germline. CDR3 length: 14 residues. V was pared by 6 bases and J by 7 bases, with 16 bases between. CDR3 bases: TGTGCCAGCAGCCTACTAGAGTTTCGGAATGAGCAGTTCTTC. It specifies CASSLLEFRNEQFF.

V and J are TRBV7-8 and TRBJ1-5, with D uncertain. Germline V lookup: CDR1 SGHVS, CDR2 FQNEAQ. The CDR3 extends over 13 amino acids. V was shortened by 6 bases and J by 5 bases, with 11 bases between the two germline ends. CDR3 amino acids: CASSRSVDQPQHF. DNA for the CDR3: TGTGCCAGCAGTCGCTCAGTGGATCAGCCCCAGCATTTT.

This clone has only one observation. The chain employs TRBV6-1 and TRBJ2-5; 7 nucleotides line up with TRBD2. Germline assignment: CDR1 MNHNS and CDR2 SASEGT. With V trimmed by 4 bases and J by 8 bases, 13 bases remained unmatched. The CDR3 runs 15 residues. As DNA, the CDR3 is TGTGCCAGCAGTGCCTCCGGCGTTCCGGGAGGAACCCAGTACTTC. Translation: CASSASGVPGGTQYF.

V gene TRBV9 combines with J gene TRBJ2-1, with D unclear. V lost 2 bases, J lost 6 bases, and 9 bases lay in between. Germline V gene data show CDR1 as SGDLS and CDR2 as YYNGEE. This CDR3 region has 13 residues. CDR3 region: CASSVLPPNEQFF. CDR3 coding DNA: TGTGCCAGCAGCGTTCTCCCCCCCAATGAGCAGTTCTTC.

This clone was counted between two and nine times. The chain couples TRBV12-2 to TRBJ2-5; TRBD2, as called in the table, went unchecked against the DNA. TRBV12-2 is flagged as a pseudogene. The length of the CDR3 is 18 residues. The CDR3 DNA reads TGTGCAAGTCGCCCAACCTTTTGGGGGACTAGCGGGGAGGAGACCCAGTACTTC. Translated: CASRPTFWGTSGEETQYF.

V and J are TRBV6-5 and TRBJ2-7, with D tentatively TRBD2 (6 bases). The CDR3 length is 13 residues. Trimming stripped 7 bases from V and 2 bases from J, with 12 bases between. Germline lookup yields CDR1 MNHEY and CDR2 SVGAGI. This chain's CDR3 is CASTSGTPYEQYF. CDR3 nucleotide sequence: TGTGCCAGCACATCCGGGACTCCCTACGAGCAGTACTTC.

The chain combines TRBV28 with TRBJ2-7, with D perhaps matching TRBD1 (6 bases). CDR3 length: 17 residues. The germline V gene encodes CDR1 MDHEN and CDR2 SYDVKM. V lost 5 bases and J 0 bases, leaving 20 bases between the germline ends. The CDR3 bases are TGTGCCAGCAGTCTCCCCCAGGGGCGCCCGAGCTCCTACGAGCAGTACTTC. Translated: CASSLPQGRPSSYEQYF. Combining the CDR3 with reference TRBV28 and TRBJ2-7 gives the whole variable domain DVKVTQSSRYLVKRTGEKVFLECVQDMDHENMFWYRQDPGLGLRLIYFSYDVKMKEKGDIPEGYSVSREKKERFSLILESASTNQTSMYLCASSLPQGRPSSYEQYFGPGTRLTVT.

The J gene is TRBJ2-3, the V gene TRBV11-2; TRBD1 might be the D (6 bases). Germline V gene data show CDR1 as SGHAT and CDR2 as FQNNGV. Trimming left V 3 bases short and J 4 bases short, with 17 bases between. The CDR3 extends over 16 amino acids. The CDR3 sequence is CASSLGQNRGADTQYF. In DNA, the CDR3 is TGTGCCAGCAGCTTGGGACAAAACCGAGGGGCAGATACGCAGTATTTT.

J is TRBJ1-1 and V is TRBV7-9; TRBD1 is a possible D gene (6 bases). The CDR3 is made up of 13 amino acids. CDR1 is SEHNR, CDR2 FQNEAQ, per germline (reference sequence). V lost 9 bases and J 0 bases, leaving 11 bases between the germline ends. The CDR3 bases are TGTGCCAGTAACAGGGCCATGAACACTGAAGCTTTCTTT. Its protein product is CASNRAMNTEAFF.

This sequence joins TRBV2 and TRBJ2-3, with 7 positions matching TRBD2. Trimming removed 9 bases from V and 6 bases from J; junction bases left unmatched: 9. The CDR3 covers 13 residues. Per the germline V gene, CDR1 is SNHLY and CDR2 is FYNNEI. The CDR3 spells CASEFGGSDTQYF. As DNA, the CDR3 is TGTGCCAGTGAATTCGGCGGGAGTGATACGCAGTATTTT.

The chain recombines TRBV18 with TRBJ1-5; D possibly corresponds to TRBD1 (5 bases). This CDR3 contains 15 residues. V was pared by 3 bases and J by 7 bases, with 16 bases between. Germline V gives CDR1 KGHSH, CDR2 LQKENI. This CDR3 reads CASSPGREDNQPQHF. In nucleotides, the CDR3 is TGTGCCAGCTCACCGGGGAGGGAGGACAACCAGCCCCAGCATTTT.

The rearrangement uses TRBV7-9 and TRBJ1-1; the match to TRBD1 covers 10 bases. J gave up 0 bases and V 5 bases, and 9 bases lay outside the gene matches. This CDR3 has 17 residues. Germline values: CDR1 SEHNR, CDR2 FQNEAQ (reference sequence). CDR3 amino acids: CASSHRTGGPMNTEAFF. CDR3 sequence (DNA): TGTGCCAGCAGCCATCGGACAGGGGGACCCATGAACACTGAAGCTTTCTTT.

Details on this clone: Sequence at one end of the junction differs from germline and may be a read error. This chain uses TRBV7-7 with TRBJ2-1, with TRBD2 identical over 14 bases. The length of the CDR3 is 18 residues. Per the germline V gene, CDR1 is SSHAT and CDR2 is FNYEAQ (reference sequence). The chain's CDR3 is CASSQGLAGAAGNNEQFF. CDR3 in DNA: TGTGCTAGCAGCCAGGGACTAGCGGGGGCGGCGGGAAACAATGAGCAGTTCTTC.

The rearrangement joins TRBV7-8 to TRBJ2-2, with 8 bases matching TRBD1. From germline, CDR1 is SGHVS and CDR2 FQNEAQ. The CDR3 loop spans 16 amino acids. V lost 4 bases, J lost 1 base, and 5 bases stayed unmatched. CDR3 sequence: CASSSLRGRNTGELFF. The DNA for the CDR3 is TGTGCCAGCAGCTCGCTCAGGGGGCGGAACACCGGGGAGCTGTTTTTT.

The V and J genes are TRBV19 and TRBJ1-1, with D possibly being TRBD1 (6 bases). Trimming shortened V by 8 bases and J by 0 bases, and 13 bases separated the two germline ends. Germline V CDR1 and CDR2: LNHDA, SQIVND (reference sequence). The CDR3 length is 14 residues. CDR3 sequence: CASGQGIMNTEAFF. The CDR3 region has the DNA TGTGCCAGTGGTCAGGGGATCATGAACACTGAAGCTTTCTTT.

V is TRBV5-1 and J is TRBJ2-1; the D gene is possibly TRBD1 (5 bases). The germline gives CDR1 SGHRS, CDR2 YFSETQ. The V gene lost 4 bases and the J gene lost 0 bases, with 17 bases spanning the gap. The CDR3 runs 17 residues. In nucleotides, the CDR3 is TGCGCCAGCAGCCCTCAAGGGGCGGAAAGCTCCTACAATGAGCAGTTCTTC. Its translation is CASSPQGAESSYNEQFF.